A selection of T cell receptor beta chains follows, all from one sample in a study of T-cell reconstitution after alpha-beta-depleted transplantation in children. MiXCR, run by TCRdb on the PCR reads, gives a single entry per CDR3 protein. The sample yields approximately 170,000 distinct CDR3 sequences, around 10% seen once. Sample: PBMCs, taken before TCRalphabeta/CD19-depleted stem cell transplant. These receptors all come from a boy younger than 10 with acute myeloid leukemia, due to receive a stem cell transplant. The conserved cysteine and the conserved F or W are not part of the CDR3 here. The D gene is left open where the match is weak.

V gene	D gene	J gene	CDR3 protein
TRBV20-1	NA	TRBJ2-4	SAPNGPSIADPWLAKNIQY
TRBV19	NA	TRBJ2-5	ASTDNNQETQY
TRBV20-1	NA	TRBJ1-5	SARQRTFASNQPQH
TRBV7-3	NA	TRBJ2-2	ASSSGPNTGELF
TRBV12-3/TRBV12-4	NA	TRBJ2-2	ASSRDGNTGELF
TRBV6-1	TRBD1	TRBJ1-1	ASSANRGIVGTEAF
TRBV4-2	NA	TRBJ2-5	ASSPRGGARETQY
TRBV7-9	NA	TRBJ1-5	ASSLSGTGNQPQH
TRBV7-2	NA	TRBJ1-2	ASTPFPSTNYGYT
TRBV20-1	TRBD1	TRBJ1-1	SARGNRGITEAF
TRBV7-2	TRBD1	TRBJ1-3	ASSSPDRGDTIY
TRBV20-1	TRBD1	TRBJ2-3	SASNSDRGRGDTQY
TRBV29-1	TRBD2	TRBJ2-3	SVVDEIAGTDTQY
TRBV5-1	NA	TRBJ2-3	ASSLDSVTDTQY
TRBV5-1	TRBD1	TRBJ2-5	ASSLETGVWETQY
TRBV12-3/TRBV12-4	TRBD1	TRBJ1-5	ASSSDRGAQPQH
TRBV20-1	NA	TRBJ2-7	SAYRDSSYEQY
TRBV12-3/TRBV12-4	TRBD2	TRBJ2-3	ASSKRGDTDTQY
TRBV7-9	NA	TRBJ2-3	ASSHHRETDTQY